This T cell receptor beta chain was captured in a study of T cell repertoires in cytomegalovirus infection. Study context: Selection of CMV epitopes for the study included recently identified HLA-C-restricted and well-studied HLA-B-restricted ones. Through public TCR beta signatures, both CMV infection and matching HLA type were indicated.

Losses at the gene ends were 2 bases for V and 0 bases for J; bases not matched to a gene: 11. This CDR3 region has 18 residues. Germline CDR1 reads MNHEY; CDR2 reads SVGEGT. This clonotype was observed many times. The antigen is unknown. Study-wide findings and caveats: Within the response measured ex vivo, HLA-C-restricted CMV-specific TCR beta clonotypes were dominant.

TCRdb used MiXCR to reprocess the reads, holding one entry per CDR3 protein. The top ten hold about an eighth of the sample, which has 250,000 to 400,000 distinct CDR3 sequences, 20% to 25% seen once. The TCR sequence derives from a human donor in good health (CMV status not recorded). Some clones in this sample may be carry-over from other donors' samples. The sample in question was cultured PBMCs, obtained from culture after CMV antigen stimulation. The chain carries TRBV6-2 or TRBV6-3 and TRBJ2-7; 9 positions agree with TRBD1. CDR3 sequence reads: CASSYEKGQGISSYEQYF. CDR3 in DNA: TGTGCCAGCAGTTACGAAAAAGGACAGGGGATCTCCTCCTACGAGCAGTACTTC.